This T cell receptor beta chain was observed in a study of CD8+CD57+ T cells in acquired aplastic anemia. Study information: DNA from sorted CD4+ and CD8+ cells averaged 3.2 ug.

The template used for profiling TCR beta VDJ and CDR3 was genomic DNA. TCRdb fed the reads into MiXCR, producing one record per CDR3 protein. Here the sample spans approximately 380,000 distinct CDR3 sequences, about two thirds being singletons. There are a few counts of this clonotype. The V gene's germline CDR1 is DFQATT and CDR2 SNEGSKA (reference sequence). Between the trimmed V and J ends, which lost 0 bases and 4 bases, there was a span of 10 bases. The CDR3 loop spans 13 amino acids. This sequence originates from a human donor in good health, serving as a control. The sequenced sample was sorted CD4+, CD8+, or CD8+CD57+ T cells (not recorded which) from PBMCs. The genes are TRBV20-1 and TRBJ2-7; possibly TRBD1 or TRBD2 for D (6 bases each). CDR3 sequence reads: CSARDRGVYEQYF. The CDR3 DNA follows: TGCAGTGCTAGAGATAGGGGGGTTTACGAGCAGTACTTC.